The entry that follows covers one T cell receptor (beta chain) sequence. Antigen unknown. This sample is drawn from a study of Graves' ophthalmopathy and Graves' hyperthyroidism. Points from the study as a whole: Separation of ophthalmopathy from stable hyperthyroidism was achieved by a 13-signature model, at roughly 90% sensitivity and under 83% specificity.

The CDR3 consists of 14 residues. Looked up from germline, CDR1 is LNHNV and CDR2 is YYDKDF (reference sequence). The germline V and J ends were trimmed by 1 base and 6 bases, with 12 bases remaining between them. Amplification of TCR beta CDR3 regions used RNA transcripts. Second-round multiplex PCR came after first-round RT-PCR with HTBI primers. A single record per CDR3 protein comes from TCRdb applying MiXCR to the multiplex PCR reads. The table includes around 1.1 million distinct CDR3 sequences, 35% to 45% detected once. This sequence was found in an adult man with Graves' hyperthyroidism. Sequences were obtained from peripheral blood or thyroid tissue (not recorded which). V and J are TRBV15 and TRBJ1-2; a weak D match, TRBD1 (6 bases). CDR3 sequence reads: CATSRGAAGDGYTF. Written as DNA, the CDR3 is TGTGCCACCAGCAGAGGGGCGGCAGGGGATGGCTACACCTTC.